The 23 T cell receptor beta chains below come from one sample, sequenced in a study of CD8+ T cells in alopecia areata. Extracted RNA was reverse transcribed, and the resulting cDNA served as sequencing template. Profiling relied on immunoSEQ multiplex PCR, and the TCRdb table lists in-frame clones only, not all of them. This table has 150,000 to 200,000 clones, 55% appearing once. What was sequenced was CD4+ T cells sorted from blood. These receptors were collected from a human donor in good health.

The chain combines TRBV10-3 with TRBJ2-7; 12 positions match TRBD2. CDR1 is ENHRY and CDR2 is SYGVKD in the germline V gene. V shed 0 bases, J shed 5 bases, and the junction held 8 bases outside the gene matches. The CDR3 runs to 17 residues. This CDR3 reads CAISESRLAGEQNEQYF. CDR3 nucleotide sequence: TGTGCCATCAGTGAGTCCAGACTAGCGGGAGAGCAGAACGAGCAGTACTTC.

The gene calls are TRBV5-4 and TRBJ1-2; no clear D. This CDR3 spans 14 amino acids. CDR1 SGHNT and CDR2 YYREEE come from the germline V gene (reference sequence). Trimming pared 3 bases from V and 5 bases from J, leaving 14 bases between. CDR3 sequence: CASSSRLEGYGYTF. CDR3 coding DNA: TGTGCCAGCAGCTCCCGCTTAGAGGGATATGGCTACACCTTC.

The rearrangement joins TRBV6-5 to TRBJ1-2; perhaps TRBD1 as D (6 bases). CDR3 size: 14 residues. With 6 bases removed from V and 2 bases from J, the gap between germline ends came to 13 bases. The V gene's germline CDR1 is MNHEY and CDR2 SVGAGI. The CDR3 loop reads CASRADQGNYGYTF. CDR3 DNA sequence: TGTGCCAGCAGGGCAGACCAGGGGAACTATGGCTACACCTTC.

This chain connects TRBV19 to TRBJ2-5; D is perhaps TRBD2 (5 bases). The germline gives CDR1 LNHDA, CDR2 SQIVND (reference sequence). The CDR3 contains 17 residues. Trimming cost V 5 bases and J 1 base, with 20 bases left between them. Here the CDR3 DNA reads TGTGCCAGTAGTCCGGCCTCGGGATTTCGGCCCCAAGAGACCCAGTACTTC. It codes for CASSPASGFRPQETQYF.

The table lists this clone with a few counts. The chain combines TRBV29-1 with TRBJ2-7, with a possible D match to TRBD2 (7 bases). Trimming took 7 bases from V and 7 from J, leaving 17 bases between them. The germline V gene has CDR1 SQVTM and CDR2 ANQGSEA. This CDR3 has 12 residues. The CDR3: CSAGWGGREQYF. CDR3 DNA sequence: TGCAGCGCTGGATGGGGGGGCCGGGAGCAGTACTTC.

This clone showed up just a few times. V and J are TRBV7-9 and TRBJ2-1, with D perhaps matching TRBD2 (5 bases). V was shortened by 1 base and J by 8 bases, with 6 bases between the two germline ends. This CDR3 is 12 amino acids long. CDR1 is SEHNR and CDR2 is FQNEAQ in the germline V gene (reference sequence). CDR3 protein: CASSLEGDEQFF. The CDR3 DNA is TGTGCCAGCAGCTTAGAGGGAGATGAGCAGTTCTTC.

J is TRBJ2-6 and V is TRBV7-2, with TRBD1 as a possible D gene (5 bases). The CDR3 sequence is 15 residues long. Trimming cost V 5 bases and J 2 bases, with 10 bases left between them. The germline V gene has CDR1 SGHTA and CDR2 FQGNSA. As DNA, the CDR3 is TGTGCCAGCAGCAAACCAGGGACTGGGGCCAACGTCCTGACTTTC. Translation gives CASSKPGTGANVLTF.

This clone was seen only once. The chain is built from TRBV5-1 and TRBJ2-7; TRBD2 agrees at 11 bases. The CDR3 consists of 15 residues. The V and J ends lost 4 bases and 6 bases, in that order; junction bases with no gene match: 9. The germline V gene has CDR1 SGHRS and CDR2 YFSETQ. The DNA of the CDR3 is TGCGCCAGCAGCGAAGGGACTAGCGGAAACCGCGAGCAGTACTTC. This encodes CASSEGTSGNREQYF.

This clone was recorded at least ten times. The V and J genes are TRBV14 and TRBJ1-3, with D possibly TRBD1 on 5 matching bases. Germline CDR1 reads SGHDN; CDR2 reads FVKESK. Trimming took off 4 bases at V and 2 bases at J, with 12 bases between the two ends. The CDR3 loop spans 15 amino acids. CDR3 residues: CASSRDGTTGNTIYF. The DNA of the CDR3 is TGTGCCAGCAGCCGAGACGGGACCACTGGAAACACCATATATTTT.

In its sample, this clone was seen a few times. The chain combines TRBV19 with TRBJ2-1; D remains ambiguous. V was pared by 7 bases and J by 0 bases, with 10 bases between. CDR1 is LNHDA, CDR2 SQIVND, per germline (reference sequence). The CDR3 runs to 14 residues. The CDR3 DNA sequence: TGTGCCAGTACGGAACGGAGCTCCTACAATGAGCAGTTCTTC. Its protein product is CASTERSSYNEQFF.

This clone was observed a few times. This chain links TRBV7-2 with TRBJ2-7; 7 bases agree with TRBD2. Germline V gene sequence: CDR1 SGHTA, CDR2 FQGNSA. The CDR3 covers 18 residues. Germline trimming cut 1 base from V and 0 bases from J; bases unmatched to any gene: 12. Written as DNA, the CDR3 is TGTGCCAGCAGCTTAGGACCCCTCGGGGGGAGCCCCTCCTACGAGCAGTACTTC. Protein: CASSLGPLGGSPSYEQYF.

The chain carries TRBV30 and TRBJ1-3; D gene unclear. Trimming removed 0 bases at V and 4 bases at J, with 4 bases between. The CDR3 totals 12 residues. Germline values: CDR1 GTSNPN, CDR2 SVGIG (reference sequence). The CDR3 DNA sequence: TGTGCCTGGAGTGTACACGGAAACACCATATATTTT. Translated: CAWSVHGNTIYF. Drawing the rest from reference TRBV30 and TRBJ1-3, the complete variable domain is SQTIHQWPATLVQPVGSPLSLECTVEGTSNPNLYWYRQAAGRGLQLLFYSVGIGQISSEVPQNLSASRPQDRQFILSSKKLLLSDSGFYLCAWSVHGNTIYFGEGSWLTVV.

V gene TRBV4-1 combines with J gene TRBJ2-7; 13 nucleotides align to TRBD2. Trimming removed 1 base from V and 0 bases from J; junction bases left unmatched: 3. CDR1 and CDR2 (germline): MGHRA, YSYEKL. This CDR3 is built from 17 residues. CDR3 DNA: TGCGCCAGCAGCCAAGGGTGGACTAGCGGGAGCTCCTACGAGCAGTACTTC. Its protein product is CASSQGWTSGSSYEQYF.

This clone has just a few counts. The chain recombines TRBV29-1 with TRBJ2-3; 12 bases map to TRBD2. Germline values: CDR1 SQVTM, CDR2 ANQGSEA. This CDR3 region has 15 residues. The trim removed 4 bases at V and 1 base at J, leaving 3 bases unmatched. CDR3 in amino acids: CSVVGLAGRTDTQYF. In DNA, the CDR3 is TGCAGCGTTGTCGGACTAGCGGGACGCACAGATACGCAGTATTTT.

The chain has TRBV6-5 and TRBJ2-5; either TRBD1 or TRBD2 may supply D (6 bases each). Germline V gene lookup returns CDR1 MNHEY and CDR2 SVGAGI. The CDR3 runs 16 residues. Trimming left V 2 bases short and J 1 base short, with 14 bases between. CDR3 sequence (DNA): TGTGCCAGCAGTTACCATTCACGGGGGCCCCAAGAGACCCAGTACTTC. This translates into CASSYHSRGPQETQYF.

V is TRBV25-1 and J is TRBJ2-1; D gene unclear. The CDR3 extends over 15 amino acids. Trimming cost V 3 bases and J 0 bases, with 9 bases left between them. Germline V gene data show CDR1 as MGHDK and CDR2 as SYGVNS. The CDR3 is CASSEALSSYNEQFF. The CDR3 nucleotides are TGTGCCAGCAGTGAGGCCCTGAGCTCCTACAATGAGCAGTTCTTC.

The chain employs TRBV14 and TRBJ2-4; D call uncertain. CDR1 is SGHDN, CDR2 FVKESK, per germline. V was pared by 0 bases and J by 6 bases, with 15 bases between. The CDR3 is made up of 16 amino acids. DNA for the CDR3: TGTGCCAGCAGCCAAGAACAATACAGCTACCCAAACATTCAGTACTTC. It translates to CASSQEQYSYPNIQYF.

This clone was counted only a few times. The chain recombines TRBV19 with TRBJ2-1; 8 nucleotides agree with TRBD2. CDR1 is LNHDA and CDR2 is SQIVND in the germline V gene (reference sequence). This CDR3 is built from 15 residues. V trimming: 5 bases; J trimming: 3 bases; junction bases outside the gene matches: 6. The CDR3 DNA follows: TGTGCCAGTAGTTCGGGGGGGGTCCTCTACAATGAGCAGTTCTTC. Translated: CASSSGGVLYNEQFF.

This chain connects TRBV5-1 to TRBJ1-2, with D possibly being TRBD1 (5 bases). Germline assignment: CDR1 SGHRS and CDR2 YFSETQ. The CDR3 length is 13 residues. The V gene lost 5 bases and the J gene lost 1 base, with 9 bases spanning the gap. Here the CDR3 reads CASRPTDNYGYTF. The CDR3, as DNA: TGCGCCAGCAGGCCGACAGATAACTATGGCTACACCTTC.

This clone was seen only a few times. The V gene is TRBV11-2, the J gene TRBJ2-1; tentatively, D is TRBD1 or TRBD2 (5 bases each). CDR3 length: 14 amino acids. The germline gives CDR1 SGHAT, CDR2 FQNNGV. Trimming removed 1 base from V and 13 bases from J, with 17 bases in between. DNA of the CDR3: TGTGCCAGCAGCTTAGGGGACCACGGATTGCGACAGTTCTTC. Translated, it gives CASSLGDHGLRQFF.

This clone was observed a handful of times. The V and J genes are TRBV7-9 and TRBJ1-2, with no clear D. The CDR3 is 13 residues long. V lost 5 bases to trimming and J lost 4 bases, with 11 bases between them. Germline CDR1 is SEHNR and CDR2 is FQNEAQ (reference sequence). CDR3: CASSLLLGYGYTF. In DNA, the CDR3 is TGTGCCAGCAGCCTACTATTGGGCTATGGCTACACCTTC.

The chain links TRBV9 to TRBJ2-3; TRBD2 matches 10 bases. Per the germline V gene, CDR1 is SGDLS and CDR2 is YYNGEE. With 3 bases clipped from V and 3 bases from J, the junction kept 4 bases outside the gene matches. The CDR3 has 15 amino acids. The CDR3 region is CASSGSGRRTDTQYF. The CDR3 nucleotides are TGTGCCAGCAGCGGTAGCGGGAGGCGTACAGATACGCAGTATTTT.

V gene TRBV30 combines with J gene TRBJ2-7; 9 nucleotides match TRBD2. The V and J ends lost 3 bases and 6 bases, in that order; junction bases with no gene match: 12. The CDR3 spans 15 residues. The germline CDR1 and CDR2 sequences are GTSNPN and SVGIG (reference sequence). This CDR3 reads CAWSHGGLALIEQYF. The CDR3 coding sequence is TGTGCCTGGAGCCACGGGGGACTAGCCCTTATCGAGCAGTACTTC. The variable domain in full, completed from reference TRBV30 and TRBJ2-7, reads SQTIHQWPATLVQPVGSPLSLECTVEGTSNPNLYWYRQAAGRGLQLLFYSVGIGQISSEVPQNLSASRPQDRQFILSSKKLLLSDSGFYLCAWSHGGLALIEQYFGPGTRLTVT.